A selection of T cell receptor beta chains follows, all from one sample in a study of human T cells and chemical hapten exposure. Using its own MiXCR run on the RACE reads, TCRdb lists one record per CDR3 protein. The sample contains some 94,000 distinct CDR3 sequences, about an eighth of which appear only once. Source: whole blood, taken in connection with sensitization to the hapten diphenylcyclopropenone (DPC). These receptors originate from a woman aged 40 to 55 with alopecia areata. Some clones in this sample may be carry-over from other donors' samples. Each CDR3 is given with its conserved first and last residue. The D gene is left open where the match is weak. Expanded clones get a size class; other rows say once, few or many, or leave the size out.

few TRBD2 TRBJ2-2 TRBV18 CASSPAGENTGELFF TGTGCCAGCTCACCAGCGGGAGAGAACACCGGGGAGCTGTTTTTT
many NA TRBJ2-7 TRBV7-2 CASSPGPSSEQYF TGTGCCAGCAGCCCTGGCCCTAGCTCCGAGCAGTACTTC
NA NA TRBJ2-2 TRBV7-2 CASNPTGDSRELFF TGTGCCAGTAATCCTACGGGCGACTCCAGGGAGCTGTTTTTT
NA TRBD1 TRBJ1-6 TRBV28 CASSPDRANSPLHF TGTGCCAGCAGCCCCGACAGGGCCAATTCACCCCTCCACTTT
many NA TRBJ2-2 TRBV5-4 CASSLDKGTVTGELFF TGTGCCAGCAGCTTGGATAAAGGAACTGTCACCGGGGAGCTGTTTTTT
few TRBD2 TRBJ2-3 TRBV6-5 CASSGGAPGEGGVQYF TGTGCCAGCAGTGGAGGGGCGCCAGGCGAGGGAGGGGTGCAGTATTTT
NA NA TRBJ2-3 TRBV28 CASGEDDTQYF TGTGCCAGCGGCGAAGACGATACGCAGTATTTT
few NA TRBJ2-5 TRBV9 CASSVDGTETQYF TGTGCCAGCAGCGTAGATGGGACGGAGACCCAGTACTTC
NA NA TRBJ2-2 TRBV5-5 CASSRVGPGELFF TGTGCCAGCAGCCGGGTGGGGCCCGGGGAGCTGTTTTTT
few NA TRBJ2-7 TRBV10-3 CAIRAAAIYDGQYF TGTGCCATCAGGGCCGCAGCAATCTACGATGGGCAGTACTTC
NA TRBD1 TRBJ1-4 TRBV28 CASSPPPGQSNEKLFF TGTGCCAGCAGTCCCCCCCCGGGACAGAGTAATGAAAAACTGTTTTTT
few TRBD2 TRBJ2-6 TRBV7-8 CASSLRRGAGANVLTF TGTGCCAGCAGCTTACGGCGGGGGGCCGGGGCCAACGTCCTGACTTTC
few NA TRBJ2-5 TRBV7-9 CASSLIAGMETQYF TGTGCCAGCAGCTTAATAGCAGGAATGGAGACCCAGTACTTC
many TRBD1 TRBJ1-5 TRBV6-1 CASSHWDRANQPQHF TGTGCCAGCAGCCATTGGGACAGGGCTAATCAGCCCCAGCATTTT
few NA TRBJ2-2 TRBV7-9 CASVIAERNTGELFF TGTGCCAGCGTAATAGCGGAGCGTAACACCGGGGAGCTGTTTTTT
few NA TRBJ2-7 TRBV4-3 CASSQDAGQSYEQYF TGCGCCAGCAGCCAAGACGCCGGACAGTCCTACGAGCAGTACTTC
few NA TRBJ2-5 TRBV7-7 CASSPSGGTGETQYF TGTGCTAGCAGCCCGAGTGGAGGGACGGGAGAGACCCAGTACTTC
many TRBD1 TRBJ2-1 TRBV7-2 CASSRRQGSLYNEQFF TGTGCCAGCAGCCGGCGACAGGGGAGCCTCTACAATGAGCAGTTCTTC
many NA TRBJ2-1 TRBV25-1 CASGVTLRTRMNEQFF TGTGCCAGCGGGGTTACCTTGAGGACGAGGATGAATGAGCAGTTCTTC
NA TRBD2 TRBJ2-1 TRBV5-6 CASSASSGMVFF TGTGCCAGCAGCGCATCTAGCGGGATGGTGTTCTTC
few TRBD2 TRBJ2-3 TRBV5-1 CASSPGQSAGVIDTQYF TGCGCCAGCAGCCCCGGACAGTCAGCGGGAGTTATAGATACGCAGTATTTT
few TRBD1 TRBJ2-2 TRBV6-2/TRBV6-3 CASSEDRGHLYTGELFF TGTGCCAGCAGCGAGGACAGGGGGCACCTATACACCGGGGAGCTGTTTTTT
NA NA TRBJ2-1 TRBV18 CASSPPPEGEEQFF TGTGCCAGCTCACCACCCCCAGAGGGGGAGGAGCAGTTCTTC
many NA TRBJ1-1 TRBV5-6 CASSLGRGNTEAFF TGTGCCAGCAGCTTAGGGCGTGGTAACACTGAAGCTTTCTTT
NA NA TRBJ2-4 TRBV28 CASTSIAKNIQYF TGTGCCAGCACGAGCATAGCCAAAAACATTCAGTACTTC
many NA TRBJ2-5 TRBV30 CAWSPPRLGETQYF TGTGCCTGGAGTCCCCCTCGGCTCGGGGAGACCCAGTACTTC
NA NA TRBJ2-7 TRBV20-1 CSAGVGYF TGCAGTGCTGGAGTAGGGTACTTC
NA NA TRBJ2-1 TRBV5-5 CASSLRDNEQFF TGTGCCAGCAGCTTACGGGACAATGAGCAGTTCTTC
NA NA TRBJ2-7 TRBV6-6 CASSPAREQYF TGTGCCAGCAGCCCCGCGAGGGAGCAGTACTTC
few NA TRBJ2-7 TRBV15 CATSRDGEQYF TGTGCCACCAGCAGAGATGGGGAGCAGTACTTC
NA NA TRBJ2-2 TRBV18 CASSPGLGPTNTGELFF TGTGCCAGCTCACCGGGGTTGGGACCGACGAACACCGGGGAGCTGTTTTTT
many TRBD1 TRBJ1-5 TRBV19 CASSGQGAQPQHF TGTGCCAGTAGTGGGCAGGGGGCACAGCCCCAGCATTTT
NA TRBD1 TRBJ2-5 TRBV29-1 CSDKGAETQYF TGCAGCGATAAGGGGGCTGAGACCCAGTACTTC
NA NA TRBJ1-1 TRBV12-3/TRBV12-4 CASSPSTGEAFF TGTGCCAGCAGTCCCTCGACAGGAGAAGCTTTCTTT
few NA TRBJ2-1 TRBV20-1 CSATPGVAAFYNEQFF TGCAGTGCTACCCCAGGGGTCGCGGCATTTTACAATGAGCAGTTCTTC
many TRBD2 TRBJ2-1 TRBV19 CASSPSSGRSSYNEQFF TGTGCCAGTAGTCCCAGTAGCGGGAGGAGCTCCTACAATGAGCAGTTCTTC
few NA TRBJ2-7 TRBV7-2 CASSRNREQYF TGTGCCAGCAGCCGAAACAGAGAGCAGTACTTC
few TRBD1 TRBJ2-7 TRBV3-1 CASSRQGAYEQYF TGTGCCAGCAGCCGACAGGGGGCCTACGAGCAGTACTTC
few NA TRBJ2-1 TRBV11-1 CASSPRNGGSWYNEQFF TGTGCCAGCAGCCCGAGAAACGGAGGGAGTTGGTACAATGAGCAGTTCTTC
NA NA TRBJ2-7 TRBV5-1 CASSLDFYKEGAWYF TGCGCCAGCAGCTTGGACTTTTACAAGGAGGGTGCGTGGTACTTC
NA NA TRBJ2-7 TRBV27 CASSTSNEQYF TGTGCCAGCAGCACTAGCAACGAGCAGTACTTC